The 10 T cell receptor beta chains presented below share a single source sample, sequenced in a study of T cells in localized non-small cell lung cancer. Sequencing used immunoSEQ multiplex PCR; TCRdb keeps in-frame clones, though not all of them. The sample lists nearly 25,000 clones; about 86% were seen once. Here the sequenced sample was peripheral blood, taken before any cancer treatment. The receptors were sampled from a male donor at least 60 years old with stage II squamous cell lung carcinoma.

The chain employs TRBV11-2 and TRBJ2-5; D unclear. Germline V gene data show CDR1 as SGHAT and CDR2 as FQNNGV. CDR3 size: 11 residues. V lost 3 bases and J 5 bases, leaving 4 bases between the germline ends. CDR3 sequence reads: CASSLVETQYF. CDR3 nucleotides: TGTGCCAGCAGCTTGGTCGAGACCCAGTACTTC.

The chain is built from TRBV14 and TRBJ1-1, with a weak D call TRBD1 (6 bases). This CDR3 contains 17 residues. Between the trimmed V and J ends, which lost 1 base and 0 bases, there was a span of 15 bases. Germline V gene data show CDR1 as SGHDN and CDR2 as FVKESK. In DNA, the CDR3 is TGTGCCAGCAGCCAAGCGAGGACAGTCTTAATGAACACTGAAGCTTTCTTT. This codes for CASSQARTVLMNTEAFF.

The chain joins TRBV7-2 to TRBJ2-4; 8 nucleotides align to TRBD2. The germline gives CDR1 SGHTA, CDR2 FQGNSA. The CDR3 totals 19 residues. V was pared by 1 base and J by 1 base, with 12 bases of the junction left unmatched. The CDR3: CASSLGSAGRAGAKNIQYF. DNA for the CDR3: TGTGCCAGCAGCTTAGGGAGCGCCGGGAGGGCCGGGGCCAAAAACATTCAGTACTTC. Supplemented by reference TRBV7-2 and TRBJ2-4, the full variable domain reads GAGVSQSPSNKVTEKGKDVELRCDPISGHTALYWYRQSLGQGLEFLIYFQGNSAPDKSGLPSDRFSAERTGGSVSTLTIQRTQQEDSAVYLCASSLGSAGRAGAKNIQYFGAGTRLSVL.

In its sample, this clone was seen once. The chain joins TRBV4-1 to TRBJ1-2; tentatively, D is TRBD1 (6 bases). Trimming shortened V by 4 bases and J by 3 bases, and 15 bases separated the two germline ends. Germline V gene data show CDR1 as MGHRA and CDR2 as YSYEKL. The CDR3 contains 15 residues. The CDR3 DNA follows: TGCGCCAGCAGCCCGGGGGGCAGGGGAGACTATGGCTACACCTTC. Its translation is CASSPGGRGDYGYTF.

This rearrangement joins TRBV5-1 to TRBJ2-3, with D maybe TRBD2 (8 bases). The CDR3 consists of 16 residues. Germline V gene sequence: CDR1 SGHRS, CDR2 YFSETQ. The germline V and J ends were trimmed by 4 bases and 5 bases, with 20 bases remaining between them. The DNA of the CDR3 is TGCGCCAGCAGCCGAGGACTAGCTCAGGGGGAAGATACGCAGTATTTT. The encoded protein is CASSRGLAQGEDTQYF.

V is TRBV6-5 and J is TRBJ2-2; D gene ambiguous. V lost 1 base, J lost 5 bases, and 5 bases lay in between. Germline V gene lookup returns CDR1 MNHEY and CDR2 SVGAGI. The CDR3 sequence is 13 residues long. CDR3 amino acids: CASSYFETGELFF. The CDR3 DNA follows: TGTGCCAGCAGTTACTTTGAAACCGGGGAGCTGTTTTTT.

The chain carries TRBV7-2 and TRBJ2-7; D possibly corresponds to TRBD2 (5 bases). The germline V gene has CDR1 SGHTA and CDR2 FQGNSA. The CDR3 sequence is 15 residues long. Trimming stripped 4 bases from V and 7 bases from J, with 20 bases between. The CDR3 nucleotides are TGTGCCAGCAGCTCTCGAGGGAGTTATATAGGAGAGCAGTACTTC. It encodes CASSSRGSYIGEQYF.

The chain has TRBV5-4 and TRBJ2-2; 8 bases map to TRBD2. The V and J ends lost 3 bases and 0 bases, in that order; junction bases with no gene match: 1. The CDR3 covers 15 residues. Germline assignment: CDR1 SGHNT and CDR2 YYREEE (reference sequence). CDR3 in amino acids: CASSSGGANTGELFF. The CDR3, as DNA: TGTGCCAGCAGCTCCGGGGGGGCGAACACCGGGGAGCTGTTTTTT.

This clone has more than one count but fewer than ten. The J gene is TRBJ2-1, the V gene TRBV6-4; 8 bases agree with TRBD2. Germline CDR1 reads MRHNA; CDR2 reads SNTAGT. The CDR3 contains 15 residues. V was clipped by 1 base and J by 9 bases; unmatched bases: 8. CDR3 residues: CASSDFSGSWGEQFF. The CDR3 nucleotides are TGTGCCAGCAGTGACTTCAGCGGGAGTTGGGGTGAGCAGTTCTTC.

This chain uses TRBV4-3 with TRBJ1-1, with no clear D. The germline gives CDR1 LGHNA, CDR2 YSLEER. The CDR3 length is 15 residues. The ends were cut back, 0 bases at V and 2 bases at J, with 10 bases in the middle. The CDR3 nucleotides are TGCGCCAGCAGCCAAGACTTTAACGACAACACTGAAGCTTTCTTT. Protein sequence: CASSQDFNDNTEAFF.